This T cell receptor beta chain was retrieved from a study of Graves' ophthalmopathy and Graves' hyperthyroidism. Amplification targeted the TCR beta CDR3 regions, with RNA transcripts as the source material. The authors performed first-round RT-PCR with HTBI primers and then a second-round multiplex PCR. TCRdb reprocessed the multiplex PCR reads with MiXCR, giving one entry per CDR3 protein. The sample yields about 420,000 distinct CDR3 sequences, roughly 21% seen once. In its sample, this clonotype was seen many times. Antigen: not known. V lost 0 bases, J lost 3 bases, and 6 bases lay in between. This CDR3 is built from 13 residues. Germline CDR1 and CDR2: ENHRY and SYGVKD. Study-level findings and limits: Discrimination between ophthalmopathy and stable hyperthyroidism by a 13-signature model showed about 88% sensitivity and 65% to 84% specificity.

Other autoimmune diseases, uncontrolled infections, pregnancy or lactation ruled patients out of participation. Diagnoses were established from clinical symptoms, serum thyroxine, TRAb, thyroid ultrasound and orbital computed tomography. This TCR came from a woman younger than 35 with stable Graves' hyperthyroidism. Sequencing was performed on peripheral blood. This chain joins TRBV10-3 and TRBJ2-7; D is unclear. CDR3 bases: TGTGCCATCAGTGAGTCTCTCAACTACGAGCAGTACTTC. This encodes CAISESLNYEQYF.